This TCR beta chain comes out of a study of T cells after yellow fever vaccination (dated by TCRdb to about 2019). At the level of the whole study: The SMART-Seq v4 Ultra Low Input RNA kit was used to prepare libraries from fractions with low cell numbers. To track T-cell clones before and after primary and booster YFV17D yellow fever vaccination, bulk TCR alpha and beta repertoires were sequenced longitudinally. Blood samples were taken at several timepoints before and after primary and secondary immunization, and bulk PBMC replicates and cell subsets were isolated. Two healthy male donors made up the cohort, one aged 18 to 30 years and the other aged 30 to 39 years. Here is what the overall study found, with its caveats: A small share of clonotypes occurred in both CD4 and CD8 compartments, likely arising from convergent recombination. Because only two donors were included in the study, the extent to which the findings can be generalized is limited. Compared with the primary T-cell response, the secondary T-cell response was weaker but faster, peaking on day 5 rather than day 15. After the booster, most of the clones that had expanded following primary vaccination were detected again (approximately 95% of CD4 and roughly 88% of CD8), which suggests that memory was broadly maintained. Computational filtering was needed because FACS-sorted repertoires could contain abundant contaminating clonotypes from the bulk population.

The treatment or condition label, read with the paper, signifies: live attenuated yellow fever vaccine strain. Two biological replicates of bulk PBMCs were collected at each blood-draw timepoint. A standard Ficoll-Paque protocol was used to isolate PBMCs from peripheral blood. TriZol was used to extract RNA from bulk PBMCs, CD4 and CD8 fractions, and dextramer-positive and dextramer-negative fractions. In its sample, this clonotype was seen a few times. Its antigen specificity is not known. There are no base qualities to consult, and no much larger clone falls within one base. TCR cDNA was made using 5'RACE template switching, a step that added a universal primer site and unique molecular identifiers. cDNA synthesis was primed from both the TCR alpha and TCR beta constant segments. Libraries were amplified in two PCR steps, with sample barcodes and sequencing adapters added in the second step. Sequencing of libraries was performed on Illumina HiSeq 2500 (2x100 bp) or NovaSeq (2x150 bp). The published analysis was carried out like this. Reads were demultiplexed and collapsed into UMI consensus sequences with MIGEC, and V(D)J alignment was performed with MiXCR. Clonotypes responding to the vaccine were identified with edgeR on replicate PBMC samples, with the criteria of FDR below 0.01 and a log2 fold change above 5 up to day 15. Bulk clonotypes were assigned CD4 or CD8 identity according to which sequenced CD4 or CD8 repertoire held them at higher abundance. The raw public data were reprocessed by TCRdb itself: fastp quality trimming at Q25, MiXCR clonotype calling, in-frame beta chains only. Every CDR3 protein is listed once, alongside the most common genes and DNA of its rows. These V and J calls originate from TCRdb's pipeline instead of the authors' own analysis. For this sample there are some 500,000 distinct CDR3 sequences; approximately 15% appear just once. The ten largest account for about 14% of the sample.

From the cysteine up to the phenylalanine, the CDR3 has a length of 18 residues. The entry retains the CDR3 DNA only, 54 bases that are in frame from base 1. Via the germline V gene (reference sequence), CDR1 is LGHDT and CDR2 YNNKEL. V is trimmed back by 0 bases and J by 2 bases, and the junction contains 10 bases that no gene match accounts for. This sequence uses TRBV3-1 and TRBJ2-3, and TRBD2 matches 8 of the central bases. The sample in question was PBMCs, obtained on the day of the yellow fever booster vaccination. This receptor was taken from a man between 25 and 39 years old who received the YFV17D yellow fever vaccine. The CDR3 protein is CASSQESTSGSVTDTQYF. DNA sequence: TGTGCCAGCAGCCAAGAGTCCACTAGCGGTAGTGTCACAGATACGCAGTATTTT.